These 27 T cell receptor beta chains originate from one sample sequenced in a study of blood T cells in healthy people across ages. The authors ran a second PCR of 7 to 11 cycles using a sample-barcoded 5' primer and a J-beta primer mix. TCRdb analysed the 5' RACE reads with MiXCR anew, one entry per CDR3 protein. Of 1.5 million to 1.8 million distinct CDR3 sequences in the sample, roughly 43% were seen once. Sequences were obtained from blood. The receptors originated from a woman between 18 and 30 years old in good health.

This clonotype was detected a few times. V and J are TRBV6-5 and TRBJ1-2; D uncertain. V was cut by 5 bases and J by 8 bases, with 15 bases left in between. Germline V gene lookup returns CDR1 MNHEY and CDR2 SVGAGI. The CDR3 loop spans 13 amino acids. The CDR3, as DNA: TGTGCCAGCAGTGACCGGACGGCAGCGGGCTACACCTTC. This gives the protein CASSDRTAAGYTF.

This clonotype was detected only a few times. This rearrangement joins TRBV6-1 to TRBJ1-5; 9 positions match TRBD1. Germline assignment: CDR1 MNHNS and CDR2 SASEGT. V lost 4 bases, J lost 7 bases, and 5 bases stayed unmatched. The CDR3 has 14 residues. The CDR3 loop is CASSVWTGEQPQHF. The CDR3 region has the DNA TGTGCCAGCAGTGTTTGGACAGGGGAGCAGCCCCAGCATTTT.

J is TRBJ1-5 and V is TRBV18, with TRBD1 matching over 8 bases. The junction had 5 bases not matched to a gene; V was cut back by 3 bases and J by 4 bases. The CDR3 extends over 15 amino acids. CDR1 and CDR2 from the germline V gene are KGHSH and LQKENI. CDR3 in amino acids: CASSPGGQDNQPQHF. In DNA form, the CDR3 reads TGTGCCAGCTCACCCGGGGGACAGGATAATCAGCCCCAGCATTTT. Full variable domain (remainder filled in from reference TRBV18 and TRBJ1-5): NAGVMQNPRHLVRRRGQEARLRCSPMKGHSHVYWYRQLPEEGLKFMVYLQKENIIDESGMPKERFSAEFPKEGPSILRIQQVVRGDSAAYFCASSPGGQDNQPQHFGDGTRLSIL.

Points on this clonotype: A junction boundary mismatches the germline segment, possibly from a read error. V gene TRBV6-2 or TRBV6-3 combines with J gene TRBJ2-7; D is uncertain. This CDR3 has 13 amino acids. CDR1 is MNHEY, CDR2 SVGEGT, per germline. Here the CDR3 reads CASSRTVTYKQYF. The CDR3 nucleotides read TGTGCCAGCAGTAGGACGGTAACCTACAAGCAGTACTTC.

This clonotype occurred a few times. V and J are TRBV6-2 or TRBV6-3 and TRBJ2-1, with 8 bases lining up with TRBD2. V gave up 4 bases and J gave up 8 bases; unmatched junction bases: 10. Germline CDR1 reads MNHEY; CDR2 reads SVGEGT. The CDR3 contains 15 residues. The CDR3 region has the DNA TGTGCCAGCAGTTTAACCGGGACTAGTCGCCATGAGCAGTTCTTC. It codes for CASSLTGTSRHEQFF.

Remarks on this clonotype: Compared with germline, one end of the junction differs, possibly owing to a read error. The rearrangement uses TRBV2 and TRBJ2-1; TRBD2 matches at 11 bases. This CDR3 contains 16 residues. The germline V gene encodes CDR1 SNHLY and CDR2 FYNNEI. In nucleotides, the CDR3 is TGTGCCAGCAGTGAAGCGGGGACTAGCGGCTACGATGAGCAGTTCTTC. Translation gives CASSEAGTSGYDEQFF.

J is TRBJ1-2 and V is TRBV6-6, with TRBD1 matching over 9 bases. The junction had 8 bases not matched to a gene; V was cut back by 0 bases and J by 6 bases. CDR1 and CDR2 (germline): MNHNY, SVGAGI (reference sequence). CDR3 length: 16 amino acids. The CDR3 here is CASSYSILGQGDGYTF. The CDR3 nucleotides read TGTGCCAGCAGTTACTCGATACTGGGACAGGGCGATGGCTACACCTTC.

With respect to this clonotype: The junction departs from germline at one end; a sequencing error may be responsible. V gene TRBV7-7 combines with J gene TRBJ2-4; D gene ambiguous. The CDR3 has 18 residues. The germline gives CDR1 SSHAT, CDR2 FNYEAQ (reference sequence). This chain's CDR3 is CASSLVALSRSSYNEQYF. The CDR3 region has the DNA TGTGCTAGCAGCTTAGTAGCCTTGAGCCGGAGCTCCTACAATGAGCAGTACTTC.

The CDR3 loop is CASSPPGLAAHNEQFF. The CDR3 DNA sequence: TGTGCCAGCAGTCCCCCAGGACTAGCGGCCCACAATGAGCAGTTCTTC. This chain links TRBV12-3 or TRBV12-4 with TRBJ2-1; TRBD2 aligns across 10 bases. The CDR3 loop spans 16 amino acids. The junction had 9 bases not matched to a gene; V was cut back by 5 bases and J by 5 bases.

The chain links TRBV14 to TRBJ2-5; D unresolved. The ends were cut back, 4 bases at V and 2 bases at J, with 14 bases in the middle. Germline CDR1 SGHDN, CDR2 FVKESK. The CDR3 has 15 amino acids. CDR3 in DNA: TGTGCCAGCAGCCCTTACATATCAGCGCAAGAGACCCAGTACTTC. It is translated as CASSPYISAQETQYF.

The J gene is TRBJ2-7, the V gene TRBV5-1, with 7 nucleotides matching TRBD1. Per germline, CDR1 SGHRS and CDR2 YFSETQ. The CDR3 runs 14 residues. V shed 7 bases and J 7 bases; nucleotides not matched to a gene: 14. The chain's CDR3 is CASAGTVNANEQYF. The CDR3 region has the DNA TGCGCCAGCGCCGGGACAGTCAACGCCAATGAGCAGTACTTC.

This sequence joins TRBV6-2 or TRBV6-3 and TRBJ1-2, with TRBD1 as a possible D gene (5 bases). The CDR3 runs to 14 residues. V was trimmed by 5 bases and J by 5 bases, leaving 15 bases between them. In germline, CDR1 is MNHEY, CDR2 SVGEGT. For the CDR3, the DNA is TGTGCCAGCAGTCCCGAACCAGGGAGGTATGGCTACACCTTC. Translating it yields CASSPEPGRYGYTF.

This rearrangement joins TRBV12-3 or TRBV12-4 to TRBJ2-5; TRBD2 is a possible D gene (6 bases). Deletions cut 5 bases from V and 11 bases from J, with 18 bases between. The CDR3 runs to 13 residues. The CDR3 is CASSTNPAGTQYF. The CDR3 DNA sequence: TGTGCCAGCAGTACGAACCCTGCAGGGACTCAGTACTTC.

This clonotype was observed a handful of times. The rearrangement links TRBV27 to TRBJ2-7; 9 bases align to TRBD2. Germline CDR1 and CDR2: MNHEY and SMNVEV (reference sequence). This CDR3 is 16 amino acids long. With V trimmed by 3 bases and J by 0 bases, 6 bases remained unmatched. In nucleotides, the CDR3 is TGTGCCAGCAGTTTCCGGGCTAGCGGGAACTCCTACGAGCAGTACTTC. Translation gives CASSFRASGNSYEQYF.

This clonotype turned up a few times. This chain joins TRBV12-3 or TRBV12-4 and TRBJ2-1, with 11 nucleotides matching TRBD1. This CDR3 is 15 amino acids long. Trimming removed 7 bases from V and 4 bases from J; junction bases left unmatched: 6. Written as DNA, the CDR3 is TGTGCCAGCACCAAGGACAGGGGGCAGTACAATGAGCAGTTCTTC. Translated, it gives CASTKDRGQYNEQFF.

This rearrangement joins TRBV5-1 to TRBJ2-7; 8 nucleotides match TRBD1. Germline CDR1 and CDR2: SGHRS and YFSETQ. The CDR3 contains 14 residues. The V segment lost 5 bases and the J segment 3 bases; nucleotides outside the gene matches: 7. CDR3 loop: CASRPRDRLYEQYF. The CDR3 nucleotides read TGCGCCAGCAGGCCCCGGGACAGGCTCTACGAGCAGTACTTC.

This clonotype was detected only once. The chain carries TRBV20-1 and TRBJ2-1; 11 bases are a match to TRBD2. V gave up 0 bases and J gave up 2 bases; unmatched junction bases: 12. Germline V gene sequence: CDR1 DFQATT, CDR2 SNEGSKA (reference sequence). This CDR3 is 19 amino acids long. For the CDR3, the DNA is TGCAGTGCTAGAGATGGACGACTAGCGGGGTCGAACCCCTACAATGAGCAGTTCTTC. Protein product: CSARDGRLAGSNPYNEQFF.

The rearrangement links TRBV20-1 to TRBJ2-7; TRBD2 is a possible D gene (7 bases). Germline CDR1 reads DFQATT; CDR2 reads SNEGSKA (reference sequence). CDR3 length: 14 amino acids. Trimming removed 6 bases at V and 1 base at J, with 16 bases between. The CDR3 here is CSAPPGGRSYEQYF. The CDR3 nucleotides read TGCAGTGCCCCCCCGGGGGGCCGTTCCTACGAGCAGTACTTC.

This clonotype was seen only a few times. V gene TRBV6-5 combines with J gene TRBJ1-5; no firm D call. This CDR3 comprises 15 residues. Germline V gene sequence: CDR1 MNHEY, CDR2 SVGAGI. With 6 bases removed from V and 4 bases from J, the gap between germline ends came to 16 bases. CDR3 region: CASRSGRERNQPQHF. For the CDR3, the DNA is TGTGCCAGCAGGTCCGGACGGGAAAGGAATCAGCCCCAGCATTTT.

The chain combines TRBV11-1 with TRBJ2-5; D uncertain. V lost 6 bases and J lost 11, with 16 bases in between. This CDR3 has 12 residues. CDR1 and CDR2 (germline): SGHAT, FQDESV (reference sequence). CDR3 region: CASSLPYNEQYF. The CDR3 DNA reads as TGTGCCAGCAGTTTGCCCTACAATGAGCAGTACTTC. The variable domain in full, with the rest retrieved from reference TRBV11-1 and TRBJ2-5, is EAEVAQSPRYKITEKSQAVAFWCDPISGHATLYWYRQILGQGPELLVQFQDESVVDDSQLPKDRFSAERLKGVDSTLKIQPAELGDSAMYLCASSLPYNEQYFGPGTRLLVL.

Note on this clonotype: A junction end diverges from the germline sequence, so it may reflect a read error. This chain connects TRBV5-1 to TRBJ2-7, with 13 positions matching TRBD2. The length of the CDR3 is 15 residues. Germline CDR1 reads SGHRS; CDR2 reads YFSETQ. In nucleotides, the CDR3 is TGTGCCAGCAGCTTAGGAGGACTAGCGGGAGACGAGCAGTACTTC. Protein sequence: CASSLGGLAGDEQYF.

This clonotype was picked up a small number of times. The V gene is TRBV7-9, the J gene TRBJ2-7; D unclear. The CDR3 is 16 residues long. V dropped 4 bases and J dropped 0 bases, with 16 bases sitting between them. Germline V gene data show CDR1 as SEHNR and CDR2 as FQNEAQ (reference sequence). The CDR3 DNA reads TGTGCCAGCAGCTACTACGGACCACAAGACTCCTACGAGCAGTACTTC. Protein product: CASSYYGPQDSYEQYF.

This clonotype was observed a handful of times. The rearrangement uses TRBV20-1 and TRBJ1-6, with D possibly being TRBD1 (6 bases). CDR3 length: 12 residues. Trimming cost V 2 bases and J 11 bases, with 10 bases left between them. Germline loops: CDR1 DFQATT, CDR2 SNEGSKA (reference sequence). DNA for the CDR3: TGCAGTGCTAGAAACGGGGGCACACCCCTCCACTTT. It translates to CSARNGGTPLHF.

This clonotype occurred a few times. The V gene is TRBV6-6, the J gene TRBJ2-5; the match to TRBD2 covers 9 bases. J was trimmed by 0 bases and V by 6 bases; bases with no gene match: 5. Germline V gives CDR1 MNHNY, CDR2 SVGAGI (reference sequence). The CDR3 runs 15 residues. The CDR3 here is CASSELAGYQETQYF. For the CDR3, the DNA is TGTGCCAGCAGCGAACTAGCGGGTTACCAAGAGACCCAGTACTTC.

The chain links TRBV9 to TRBJ2-1; D gene ambiguous. The CDR3 spans 15 residues. Trimming shortened V by 3 bases and J by 0 bases, and 10 bases separated the two germline ends. Germline CDR1 SGDLS, CDR2 YYNGEE. The CDR3 protein is CASSETADSYNEQFF. DNA for the CDR3: TGTGCCAGCAGCGAGACTGCAGACTCCTACAATGAGCAGTTCTTC.

The chain uses TRBV30 and TRBJ2-6; 8 bases are shared with TRBD1. The CDR3 extends over 15 amino acids. Germline V CDR1 and CDR2: GTSNPN, SVGIG (reference sequence). The ends lost 4 bases at V and 4 bases at J; junction bases unmatched: 6. Here the CDR3 reads CAWKLGQGGANVLTF. Written as DNA, the CDR3 is TGTGCCTGGAAACTTGGACAGGGAGGGGCCAACGTCCTGACTTTC.

The chain joins TRBV4-1 to TRBJ2-7; possibly TRBD2 for D (5 bases). The CDR3 length is 15 residues. The germline gives CDR1 MGHRA, CDR2 YSYEKL. V lost 4 bases, J lost 1 base, and 14 bases lay in between. The CDR3 DNA reads TGCGCCAGCAGCCCCAGAGCCGGGAAATCCTACGAGCAGTACTTC. Translating it yields CASSPRAGKSYEQYF.